The clone carrying this TCR beta chain was counted a single time. The data were taken from a study of blood T cell repertoires in COVID-19. Study context: Donors in the United States, Italy and Spain gave samples during acute or convalescent COVID-19. T cells, B-cell-depleted T cells, or PBMCs supplied cDNA or gDNA.

Per the authors' pipeline: From reference gene primer amplification, estimates of nucleated cell counts were derived. Some clones are missing from TCRdb's copy, which holds only in-frame ones; the method was immunoSEQ multiplex PCR. The DNA gave D and trimming, while V, J and clone size come from that table. Among 200,000 to 250,000 clones listed, approximately 83% were seen once. Germline CDR1 reads SGHTA; CDR2 reads FQGTGA. V shed 4 bases and J shed 0 bases, with 12 bases lying between them. The CDR3 totals 15 residues. The sample consisted of peripheral blood. This chain links TRBV7-3 with TRBJ2-5; a weak D match, TRBD1 (5 bases). The source is a man aged 25 to 40 who had recovered from COVID-19. CDR3 coding DNA: TGTGCCAGCAGCTCAGGGATACCGTACCAAGAGACCCAGTACTTC. Translated: CASSSGIPYQETQYF.